This T cell receptor (beta chain) was profiled in a study of immune evolution from preneoplasia to lung adenocarcinoma. This table comes from immunoSEQ multiplex PCR, and its TCRdb copy is limited to in-frame clones, with some not included. The data contain 7,000 to 9,000 clones, 79% of them singletons. The CDR3 is made up of 14 amino acids. CDR1 MDHEN and CDR2 SYDVKM come from the germline V gene. Trimming took off 4 bases at V and 4 bases at J, with 11 bases between the two ends. Sequencing input: FFPE invasive lung adenocarcinoma tissue. The rearrangement links TRBV28 to TRBJ1-3, with D unresolved. This TCR came from a person between 35 and 49 years old with lung adenocarcinoma. The CDR3 coding sequence is TGTGCCAGCAGTTCCCTTGGACCGGGAAACACCATATATTTT. This encodes CASSSLGPGNTIYF. The full variable domain, in which reference TRBV28 and TRBJ1-3 provide the parts outside the CDR3, is DVKVTQSSRYLVKRTGEKVFLECVQDMDHENMFWYRQDPGLGLRLIYFSYDVKMKEKGDIPEGYSVSREKKERFSLILESASTNQTSMYLCASSSLGPGNTIYFGEGSWLTVV.